The entry below gives a single TCR beta chain sequence along with its context. Antigen: not known. The data stem from a study of beta chain features in type 1 diabetes. Overall study findings and caveats: Comparison showed that naive, central memory and Treg TCRB repertoires appeared more similar among patients than among healthy donors. Resolution of whether HLA type affects TCRB rearrangement was not achieved here. Among type 1 diabetes patients, VDJ junctions had fewer insertions and more deletions.

Reverse transcription of all isolated RNA meant that expressed TCRB transcripts were sequenced. Some clones are missing from TCRdb's copy, which holds only in-frame ones; the method was immunoSEQ multiplex PCR. The table shows a few hundred thousand clones, with 11% occurring only once. V was clipped by 5 bases and J by 4 bases; unmatched bases: 7. The CDR3 length is 14 residues. The germline gives CDR1 SGHTA, CDR2 FQGNSA. The material sequenced was naive CD4+ T cells from blood. The J gene is TRBJ1-2, the V gene TRBV7-2, with TRBD1 matching 7 bases. This clonotype was obtained from a woman in her twenties or thirties in good health. The CDR3: CASSTTGFGYGYTF. CDR3 DNA: TGTGCCAGCAGCACGACAGGGTTTGGCTATGGCTACACCTTC.